These 14 T cell receptor beta chains were sequenced from one sample in a study of T cells in women clearing cervical HPV infection. Sequencing was performed with immunoSEQ multiplex PCR; in TCRdb, only in-frame clones are kept and a portion is missing. This repertoire includes about 36,000 clones. The sequenced material came from blood buffy coat. These receptors were collected from a woman aged 18 to 75 with a cervical HPV16 infection that either progressed to CIN3+ or cleared (not recorded which).

The CDR3: CASSFQLGANVLTF. The part of the CDR3 DNA that was read is TGTGCCAGCAGTTTTCAACTTGGGGCCAACGTC. This chain connects TRBV12-3 or TRBV12-4 to TRBJ2-6; D is unclear. The read finishes 3 residues shy of the CDR3 end, and the germline J gene is used to complete it. The V and J ends lost 3 bases and 3 bases respectively, with 6 bases between them. The length of the CDR3 is 14 residues.

Of note for this clone: The read finishes 3 residues shy of the CDR3 end, and the germline J gene is used to complete it. V usage is TRBV11-2 and J usage is TRBJ2-4, with a possible D match to TRBD2 (6 bases). Germline CDR1 and CDR2: SGHAT and FQNNGV. The germline V and J ends were trimmed by 10 bases and 1 base, with 14 bases remaining between them. This CDR3 region has 14 residues. The part of the CDR3 DNA that was read is TGTGCCACCATGGAGGGTCCGGCCAAAAACATT. This gives the protein CATMEGPAKNI. The CDR3 in its entirety is CATMEGPAKNIQYF.

Regarding this clone: The missing CDR3 end, 3 residues past where the read stops, is filled in from the germline J gene. The chain has TRBV5-6 and TRBJ2-7, with D perhaps TRBD1 (6 bases). This CDR3 is 14 amino acids long. Trimming shortened V by 2 bases and J by 2 bases, and 11 bases separated the two germline ends. CDR1 SGHDT and CDR2 YYEEEE come from the germline V gene. CDR3 DNA (partial): TGTGCCAGCAGCTTATACAGGGTCCCCTACGAG. As protein: CASSLYRVPYE. The entire CDR3 protein is CASSLYRVPYEQYF.

A note on this clone: The CDR3 end is not reached by the read, which stops 3 residues before it; the germline J gene fills it in. This chain connects TRBV2 to TRBJ2-7, with D possibly being TRBD2 (6 bases). V was cut by 2 bases and J by 5 bases, with 16 bases left in between. The CDR3 length is 15 residues. Germline V lookup: CDR1 SNHLY, CDR2 FYNNEI. CDR3 sequence reads: CASSEWASEGHEQYF. Incomplete CDR3 DNA: TGTGCCAGCAGTGAATGGGCTAGCGAGGGCCACGAG.

In regard to this clone: The read halts 3 residues ahead of the CDR3 end, with the missing end drawn from the germline J gene. The chain joins TRBV7-3 to TRBJ1-1, with 7 bases that match TRBD1. The V and J ends lost 5 bases and 1 base, in that order; junction bases with no gene match: 4. CDR3 size: 14 residues. Germline lookup yields CDR1 SGHTA and CDR2 FQGTGA. The sequenced CDR3 bases are TGTGCCAGCAGCCCGAGGACAGGGAACACTGAA. It translates to CASSPRTGNTE. The whole CDR3 region reads CASSPRTGNTEAFF.

As regards this clone: Read data end 3 residues before the CDR3 end; the end is taken from the germline J gene. The chain carries TRBV12-3 or TRBV12-4 and TRBJ1-2; 8 nucleotides line up with TRBD1. Trimming removed 8 bases from V and 4 bases from J; junction bases left unmatched: 15. The CDR3 is 16 amino acids. CDR3 sequence: CASDRGVDRGPYGYTF. The DNA read from the CDR3 is TGTGCCAGCGACCGGGGGGTAGACAGGGGACCCTATGGC.

CDR3 region: CASSLTSGGSYEQYF. The DNA read from the CDR3 is TGTGCCAGCAGTCTTACTAGCGGGGGGTCCTACGAG. The chain carries TRBV11-2 and TRBJ2-7; 12 bases align to TRBD2. The sequenced fragment ends 3 residues before the CDR3 boundary, so the rest is inferred from the germline J gene. The CDR3 runs to 15 residues. Germline V gives CDR1 SGHAT, CDR2 FQNNGV. V gave up 6 bases and J gave up 1 base; unmatched junction bases: 4. The full variable domain, its missing parts supplied by reference TRBV11-2 and TRBJ2-7, is EAGVAQSPRYKIIEKRQSVAFWCNPISGHATLYWYQQILGQGPKLLIQFQNNGVVDDSQLPKDRFSAERLKGVDSTLKIQPAKLEDSAVYLCASSLTSGGSYEQYFGPGTRLTVT.

In regard to this clone: The read finishes 3 residues shy of the CDR3 end, and the germline J gene is used to complete it. The chain couples TRBV24-1 to TRBJ2-3, with TRBD2 identical over 7 bases. The CDR3 has 15 amino acids. CDR1 and CDR2 (germline): KGHDR, SFDVKD. V shed 3 bases, J shed 6 bases, and the junction held 8 bases outside the gene matches. CDR3 DNA (partial): TGTGCCACCAGTGATAGGGCAGGGAGGGCGGATACG. This codes for CATSDRAGRADT. In full, the CDR3 reads CATSDRAGRADTQYF.

A note on this clone: The read terminates 3 residues ahead of where the CDR3 ends, so the germline J gene completes it. The chain links TRBV5-5 to TRBJ2-7; TRBD1 agrees at 9 bases. Germline CDR1 reads SGHKS; CDR2 reads YYEKEE (reference sequence). The CDR3 covers 15 residues. The V and J ends lost 0 bases and 2 bases, in that order; junction bases with no gene match: 3. The CDR3: CASSLGGTGTYEQYF. The CDR3 DNA, read in part, is TGTGCCAGCAGCTTGGGTGGGACAGGGACCTACGAG. The variable domain in full, completed from reference TRBV5-5 and TRBJ2-7, reads DAGVTQSPTHLIKTRGQQVTLRCSPISGHKSVSWYQQVLGQGPQFIFQYYEKEERGRGNFPDRFSARQFPNYSSELNVNALLLGDSALYLCASSLGGTGTYEQYFGPGTRLTVT.

Points on this clone: The read gets to within 3 residues of the CDR3 end, and the germline J gene fills in the rest. The chain has TRBV7-3 and TRBJ2-2; TRBD1 is a possible D gene (5 bases). Trimming left V 3 bases short and J 4 bases short, with 15 bases between. This CDR3 contains 16 residues. Looked up from germline, CDR1 is SGHTA and CDR2 is FQGTGA. The CDR3 here is CASSFLGQGITGELFF. CDR3 bases read: TGTGCCAGCAGCTTCCTGGGGCAAGGTATCACCGGGGAG.

This chain's CDR3 is CSARSNKGRGSGVNEKLFF. The covered CDR3 bases are TGCAGTGCTAGATCTAACAAAGGTCGGGGGTCGGGCGTAAATGAAAAA. The V call is TRBV20-1, the J call TRBJ1-4, with D perhaps TRBD1 (5 bases). The CDR3 end is not reached by the read, which stops 3 residues before it; the germline J gene fills it in. Trimming removed 2 bases from V and 5 bases from J, with 27 bases in between. CDR1 and CDR2 (germline): DFQATT, SNEGSKA (reference sequence). The CDR3 consists of 19 residues.

As concerns this clone: The DNA ends 3 residues before the CDR3 does, and the rest of the CDR3 is filled in from the germline J gene. Other DNA sequences in this sample translate to the same CDR3. The rearrangement links TRBV5-6 to TRBJ1-2, with D possibly TRBD1 on 6 matching bases. The germline gives CDR1 SGHDT, CDR2 YYEEEE. CDR3 length: 14 residues. The V end lost 0 bases, the J end lost 7 bases, and 13 bases lay between the germline ends. This CDR3 is CASSLAGRGSGYTF. Incomplete CDR3 DNA: TGTGCCAGCAGCTTGGCCGGCAGGGGAAGTGGC.

As regards this clone: The CDR3 extends 3 residues past the end of the read, so its final part is completed from the germline J gene. The gene calls are TRBV5-8 and TRBJ2-7; D might be TRBD1 or TRBD2, each matching 5 bases. Germline V gives CDR1 SGHTS, CDR2 YDEGEE. This CDR3 region has 15 residues. V lost 4 bases, J lost 4 bases, and 18 bases lay in between. CDR3 residues: CASSLGDSRRYEQYF. The covered CDR3 bases are TGTGCCAGCAGCCTGGGAGACAGTCGTCGGTACGAG.

With regard to this clone: The CDR3 end falls 3 residues outside the read, so it is completed with the germline J gene. The chain has TRBV20-1 and TRBJ2-4; D might be TRBD2 (6 bases). Trimming pared 0 bases from V and 0 bases from J, leaving 9 bases between. The CDR3 loop spans 15 amino acids. Germline CDR1 DFQATT, CDR2 SNEGSKA (reference sequence). The DNA read from the CDR3 is TGCAGTGCTAGAGAGAGGGGACTAGCCAAAAACATT. Amino acid sequence: CSARERGLAKNI. The entire CDR3 protein reads CSARERGLAKNIQYF.